This T cell receptor (beta chain) was recovered during a study of control samples from healthy donors and cancer patients. Sequencing was performed with immunoSEQ multiplex PCR; in TCRdb, only in-frame clones are kept and a portion is missing. The repertoire consists of 180,000 or so clones, with around 95% occurring once and the leading ten covering about 4%. This TCR was sampled from a woman in her fifties or sixties in good health. Sequenced sample: blood.

CDR3 bases: TGTGCCAGCAGCATGCTGGTCAGCTCCTACAATGAGCAGTTCTTC. Residues: CASSMLVSSYNEQFF. The chain couples TRBV7-2 to TRBJ2-1; D remains ambiguous. Germline CDR1 is SGHTA and CDR2 is FQGNSA. V was shortened by 5 bases and J by 0 bases, with 11 bases between the two germline ends. CDR3 length: 15 amino acids.